This T cell receptor beta chain was recovered during a study of T cell responses to AZD1222 COVID-19 vaccine. Study-wide results and limits: Within unmutated variant regions lay the reported targets of nearly half of spike-specific TCRs. Spike-specific TCR repertoires showed rising breadth and depth after two AZD1222 doses. Sampling captured repertoires only after the peak T cell response.

Germline V lookup: CDR1 SGHDT, CDR2 YYEEEE. V lost 4 bases, J lost 5 bases, and 10 bases lay in between. The CDR3 length is 14 residues. The protocol was immunoSEQ multiplex PCR, while the TCRdb copy is restricted to in-frame clones and leaves out a portion. Of 140,000 to 150,000 clones listed, around 93% are singletons. Remarks on this clone: Its cognate antigen is unknown.

Source: peripheral blood, taken on day 0 of AZD1222 vaccination. The sequence was obtained from an adult in good health. The chain links TRBV5-6 to TRBJ1-6; perhaps TRBD1 as D (6 bases). In DNA, the CDR3 is TGTGCCAGCAGCCAGGGGTTCCATAATTCACCCCTCCACTTT. This codes for CASSQGFHNSPLHF.